This passage covers 29 T cell receptor beta chains from one sample sequenced in a study of blood T cell repertoires in COVID-19. The data were produced by immunoSEQ multiplex PCR, yet TCRdb's version contains in-frame clones alone and is incomplete. The sample has just over 650,000 clones, just under 90% seen once. Source material: peripheral blood. All receptors derive from a woman in her late teens or twenties with acute or convalescent COVID-19.

This sequence joins TRBV5-6 and TRBJ2-5, with TRBD2 as a possible D gene (6 bases). The germline V gene encodes CDR1 SGHDT and CDR2 YYEEEE. Trimming took 0 bases from V and 5 from J, leaving 11 bases between them. CDR3 length equals 14 residues. DNA of the CDR3: TGTGCCAGCAGCTTGGTCACCCGGGAGGAGACCCAGTACTTC. This translates into CASSLVTREETQYF.

The sample holds one count of this clone. V gene TRBV2 combines with J gene TRBJ1-5, with a possible D match to TRBD1 (6 bases). CDR1 is SNHLY and CDR2 is FYNNEI in the germline V gene. The CDR3 spans 13 residues. Trimming removed 1 base at V and 7 bases at J, with 8 bases between. The CDR3, as DNA: TGTGCCAGCAGTGAAGGCAGGGGACAGCCCCAGCATTTT. Its protein is CASSEGRGQPQHF.

This clone was found once. J is TRBJ2-1 and V is TRBV24-1, with 8 bases matching TRBD1. J gave up 6 bases and V 6 bases, and 6 bases lay outside the gene matches. Germline lookup yields CDR1 KGHDR and CDR2 SFDVKD. This CDR3 is built from 14 residues. The CDR3 here is CATSLDRVGNEQFF. The CDR3 bases are TGTGCCACCAGTCTGGACAGGGTGGGCAATGAGCAGTTCTTC.

The rearrangement links TRBV6-5 to TRBJ2-2, with a weak D call TRBD1 (5 bases). The CDR3 is 13 residues long. Germline CDR1 reads MNHEY; CDR2 reads SVGAGI. Trimming shortened V by 2 bases and J by 6 bases, and 7 bases separated the two germline ends. The CDR3 protein is CASSYGAPGELFF. The CDR3 DNA follows: TGTGCCAGCAGTTACGGGGCGCCCGGGGAGCTGTTTTTT.

This clone was seen a single time. The chain is built from TRBV7-9 and TRBJ1-3; no firm D call. Looked up from germline, CDR1 is SEHNR and CDR2 is FQNEAQ (reference sequence). The CDR3 spans 14 residues. V was trimmed by 2 bases and J by 0 bases, leaving 5 bases between them. The DNA for the CDR3 is TGTGCCAGCAGCTTAACAACCTCTGGAAACACCATATATTTT. Its protein product is CASSLTTSGNTIYF.

The chain uses TRBV5-1 and TRBJ1-1; TRBD1 matches at 7 bases. The germline gives CDR1 SGHRS, CDR2 YFSETQ. J was trimmed by 3 bases and V by 2 bases; bases with no gene match: 4. This CDR3 region has 14 residues. The CDR3 DNA reads TGCGCCAGCAGCTTAAGGGGGCACGACACTGAAGCTTTCTTT. Encoded protein: CASSLRGHDTEAFF.

This chain connects TRBV7-9 to TRBJ1-2; D remains unclear. Germline loops: CDR1 SEHNR, CDR2 FQNEAQ (reference sequence). This CDR3 contains 17 residues. Trimming cost V 2 bases and J 0 bases, with 16 bases left between them. The DNA for the CDR3 is TGTGCCAGCAGCTTAATGTCGGGTAACTGGACTAACTATGGCTACACCTTC. It yields the protein CASSLMSGNWTNYGYTF.

This clone was found a few times. The CDR3 coding sequence is TGCAGTGCTAGTGTCGCTGAAGCTTTCTTT. The encoded protein is CSASVAEAFF. The chain joins TRBV20-1 to TRBJ1-1; no definite D call. Deletions cut 3 bases from V and 6 bases from J, with 5 bases between. From germline, CDR1 is DFQATT and CDR2 SNEGSKA (reference sequence). This CDR3 is built from 10 residues.

For this clone: Other nucleotide sequences in the sample specify the same CDR3. The V and J genes are TRBV27 and TRBJ1-2, with D perhaps TRBD1 (5 bases). Germline CDR1 reads MNHEY; CDR2 reads SMNVEV (reference sequence). V was cut by 0 bases and J by 3 bases, with 11 bases left in between. There are 15 residues in the CDR3. CDR3 in amino acids: CASSLSGQGHYGYTF. The CDR3 DNA is TGTGCCAGCAGTTTATCAGGGCAGGGTCACTATGGCTACACCTTC.

J is TRBJ2-3 and V is TRBV5-8, with TRBD2 identical over 9 bases. Looked up from germline, CDR1 is SGHTS and CDR2 is YDEGEE. The V segment lost 0 bases and the J segment 7 bases; nucleotides outside the gene matches: 6. CDR3 size: 15 residues. CDR3 in amino acids: CASSLEVAGAYTQYF. As DNA, the CDR3 is TGTGCCAGCAGCTTGGAAGTAGCGGGGGCCTATACGCAGTATTTT.

This clone was seen a single time. The chain joins TRBV9 to TRBJ1-1, with D uncertain. CDR3 size: 14 residues. Trimming shortened V by 0 bases and J by 3 bases, and 9 bases separated the two germline ends. From germline, CDR1 is SGDLS and CDR2 YYNGEE. This CDR3 is CASSVDAGHTEAFF. The CDR3 nucleotides are TGTGCCAGCAGCGTAGACGCGGGTCACACTGAAGCTTTCTTT.

This rearrangement joins TRBV19 to TRBJ1-4, with 7 bases identical to TRBD1. CDR1 is LNHDA and CDR2 is SQIVND in the germline V gene (reference sequence). Germline trimming cut 4 bases from V and 1 base from J; bases unmatched to any gene: 3. This CDR3 comprises 15 residues. The CDR3 bases are TGTGCCAGTAGTACCTACAGGGGAACTAATGAAAAACTGTTTTTT. This gives the protein CASSTYRGTNEKLFF. Looking up the rest from reference TRBV19 and TRBJ1-4 gives the full variable domain: DGGITQSPKYLFRKEGQNVTLSCEQNLNHDAMYWYRQDPGQGLRLIYYSQIVNDFQKGDIAEGYSVSREKKESFPLTVTSAQKNPTAFYLCASSTYRGTNEKLFFGSGTQLSVL.

Remarks on this clone: A much larger clone lies a single base off, so this may be a read error. The V gene is TRBV6-5, the J gene TRBJ2-7; D not certain. V lost 4 bases, J lost 2 bases, and 3 bases lay in between. CDR3 length: 11 residues. CDR1 and CDR2 (germline): MNHEY, SVGAGI. The CDR3 region is CASSSAYEQYF. DNA for the CDR3: TGTGCCAGCAGTTCCGCCTACGAGCAGTACTTC.

Here the CDR3 reads CATSDPPGGWGDEQFF. The DNA for the CDR3 is TGTGCCACCAGTGACCCCCCGGGGGGGTGGGGGGATGAGCAGTTCTTC. The chain has TRBV24-1 and TRBJ2-1; TRBD2 matches at 8 bases. Trimming cost V 4 bases and J 8 bases; bases outside gene matches: 12. CDR1 and CDR2 from the germline V gene are KGHDR and SFDVKD. The CDR3 is 16 amino acids.

This chain connects TRBV19 to TRBJ1-6, with no clear D. Germline loops: CDR1 LNHDA, CDR2 SQIVND (reference sequence). V shed 3 bases and J shed 4 bases, with 16 bases lying between them. This CDR3 contains 17 residues. The CDR3 here is CASSIFRQETYNSPLHF. The CDR3 DNA reads TGTGCCAGTAGTATCTTCCGGCAGGAAACTTATAATTCACCCCTCCACTTT. The complete variable domain, with remaining parts taken from reference TRBV19 and TRBJ1-6, reads DGGITQSPKYLFRKEGQNVTLSCEQNLNHDAMYWYRQDPGQGLRLIYYSQIVNDFQKGDIAEGYSVSREKKESFPLTVTSAQKNPTAFYLCASSIFRQETYNSPLHFGNGTRLTVT.

The chain recombines TRBV14 with TRBJ1-2, with TRBD1 identical over 9 bases. The germline gives CDR1 SGHDN, CDR2 FVKESK. Unmatched junction bases numbered 7, after V lost 4 bases and J lost 4 bases. The CDR3 consists of 15 residues. The CDR3 loop reads CASSPHLTGGYGYTF. The CDR3, as DNA: TGTGCCAGCAGCCCACACTTGACAGGGGGCTATGGCTACACCTTC.

This chain joins TRBV21-1 and TRBJ1-2; no DNA check was done on the table's D call, TRBD1. TRBV21-1 is recorded as a pseudogene. This CDR3 is 18 amino acids long. CDR3 amino acids: CASSNFETGAHGTYGYTF. The CDR3 nucleotides are TGTGCCAGCAGCAATTTTGAGACAGGGGCTCACGGAACGTATGGCTACACCTTC.

This clone was seen a few times. The chain recombines TRBV10-2 with TRBJ1-1; D not certain. This CDR3 contains 16 residues. Looked up from germline, CDR1 is WSHSY and CDR2 is SAAADI. V lost 0 bases and J lost 4, with 15 bases in between. The CDR3 DNA sequence: TGCGCCAGCAGTGAGTCCGCGGCACAAAGGAGCACTGAAGCTTTCTTT. This codes for CASSESAAQRSTEAFF.

J is TRBJ1-2 and V is TRBV5-1; D possibly corresponds to TRBD1 (6 bases). Germline CDR1 reads SGHRS; CDR2 reads YFSETQ. V lost 5 bases, J lost 2 bases, and 13 bases lay in between. The CDR3 is 14 amino acids. The DNA for the CDR3 is TGCGCCAGCAGTTGGGACACCCTCAACTATGGCTACACCTTC. It yields the protein CASSWDTLNYGYTF.

The chain employs TRBV7-6 and TRBJ2-7; 10 positions match TRBD2. Germline V lookup: CDR1 SGHVS, CDR2 FNYEAQ. The CDR3 is 15 residues long. Trimming removed 6 bases from V and 6 bases from J; junction bases left unmatched: 11. CDR3 protein: CASSPKLAGLIEQYF. CDR3 bases: TGTGCCAGCAGTCCAAAACTAGCGGGGCTTATCGAGCAGTACTTC.

The V call is TRBV12-5, the J call TRBJ2-7; 8 positions agree with TRBD1. Trimming at V came to 0 bases and at J to 2 bases, leaving 9 bases not matched to a gene. Germline values: CDR1 LGHNT, CDR2 FRNRAP. The CDR3 is 17 amino acids. The CDR3 nucleotides read TGTGCTAGTGGTTTGGTACGCCGACAGGGGACGGCCTACGAGCAGTACTTC. Protein product: CASGLVRRQGTAYEQYF. Full variable domain (missing parts from reference TRBV12-5 and TRBJ2-7): DARVTQTPRHKVTEMGQEVTMRCQPILGHNTVFWYRQTMMQGLELLAYFRNRAPLDDSGMPKDRFSAEMPDATLATLKIQPSEPRDSAVYFCASGLVRRQGTAYEQYFGPGTRLTVT.

V usage is TRBV7-9 and J usage is TRBJ1-2; no firm D call. There are 14 residues in the CDR3. The V gene lost 5 bases and the J gene lost 5 bases, with 15 bases spanning the gap. Germline V gene sequence: CDR1 SEHNR, CDR2 FQNEAQ (reference sequence). Here the CDR3 reads CASSRPEPLYGYTF. CDR3 bases: TGTGCCAGCAGCCGTCCGGAGCCGCTTTATGGCTACACCTTC.

The chain links TRBV7-6 to TRBJ2-7; the D gene is possibly TRBD1 (8 bases). Germline V lookup: CDR1 SGHVS, CDR2 FNYEAQ. Between the trimmed V and J ends, which lost 0 bases and 4 bases, there was a span of 13 bases. The CDR3 has 15 amino acids. CDR3 protein: CASSLANRGGYEQYF. In DNA, the CDR3 is TGTGCCAGCAGCTTAGCCAACAGGGGGGGATACGAGCAGTACTTC.

This chain links TRBV2 with TRBJ2-5; D is perhaps TRBD1 (5 bases). CDR3 size: 14 residues. Germline V gives CDR1 SNHLY, CDR2 FYNNEI. With 5 bases removed from V and 1 base from J, the gap between germline ends came to 11 bases. The CDR3 DNA reads as TGTGCCAGCAGTACCGACAGATTCCAAGAGACCCAGTACTTC. Its protein is CASSTDRFQETQYF.

V usage is TRBV11-2 and J usage is TRBJ2-7; the D gene is possibly TRBD1 (6 bases). V lost 1 base and J lost 1, with 11 bases in between. CDR3 length: 15 amino acids. Germline loops: CDR1 SGHAT, CDR2 FQNNGV. The CDR3 bases are TGTGCCAGCAGCTTAGGGCCAGGGGTATCCTACGAGCAGTACTTC. Amino acid sequence: CASSLGPGVSYEQYF. The full variable domain, in which reference TRBV11-2 and TRBJ2-7 provide the parts outside the CDR3, is EAGVAQSPRYKIIEKRQSVAFWCNPISGHATLYWYQQILGQGPKLLIQFQNNGVVDDSQLPKDRFSAERLKGVDSTLKIQPAKLEDSAVYLCASSLGPGVSYEQYFGPGTRLTVT.

The chain uses TRBV5-8 and TRBJ1-5, with TRBD1 matching 7 bases. This CDR3 is built from 14 residues. Unmatched junction bases numbered 11, after V lost 5 bases and J lost 9 bases. Germline V gene sequence: CDR1 SGHTS, CDR2 YDEGEE. As DNA, the CDR3 is TGTGCCAGCAGGTTCGGGTCAGGGGGACCGCCCCAGCATTTT. Amino acids: CASRFGSGGPPQHF.

This clone was seen more than once but under ten times. The chain joins TRBV4-1 to TRBJ1-1; D unclear. Germline loops: CDR1 MGHRA, CDR2 YSYEKL. V was shortened by 1 base and J by 1 base, with 16 bases between the two germline ends. The CDR3 is made up of 17 amino acids. The CDR3 loop reads CASSQAPLQRANTEAFF. CDR3 coding DNA: TGCGCCAGCAGCCAAGCCCCTTTACAGAGAGCGAACACTGAAGCTTTCTTT.

The V call is TRBV28, the J call TRBJ1-2; TRBD1 is a possible D gene (6 bases). V shed 1 base and J shed 7 bases, with 16 bases lying between them. Germline CDR1 is MDHEN and CDR2 is SYDVKM. This CDR3 is 15 amino acids long. The CDR3 DNA follows: TGTGCCAGCAGTTTATTTGCGGCAGGGGTAAGTGGCTACACCTTC. It codes for CASSLFAAGVSGYTF.

This sequence joins TRBV18 and TRBJ1-4; 9 bases match TRBD1. The CDR3 totals 16 residues. Germline values: CDR1 KGHSH, CDR2 LQKENI. V lost 4 bases and J lost 5; bases outside the gene matches: 8. CDR3 in amino acids: CASSRPGQGINEKLFF. CDR3 bases: TGTGCCAGCTCACGCCCAGGACAGGGGATAAATGAAAAACTGTTTTTT.